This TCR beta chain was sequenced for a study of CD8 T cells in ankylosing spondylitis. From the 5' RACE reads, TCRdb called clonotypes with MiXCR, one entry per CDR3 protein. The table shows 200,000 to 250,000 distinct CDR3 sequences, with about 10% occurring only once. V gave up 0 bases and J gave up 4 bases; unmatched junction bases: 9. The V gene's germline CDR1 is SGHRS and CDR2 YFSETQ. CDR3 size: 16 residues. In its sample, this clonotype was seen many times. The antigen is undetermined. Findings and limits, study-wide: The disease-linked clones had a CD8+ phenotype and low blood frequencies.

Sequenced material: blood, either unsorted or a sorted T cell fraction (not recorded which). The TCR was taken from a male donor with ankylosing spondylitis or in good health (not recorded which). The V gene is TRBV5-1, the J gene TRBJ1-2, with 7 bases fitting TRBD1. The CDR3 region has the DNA TGCGCCAGCAGCTTGGGGACAGGATTCATTTTCTATGGCTACACCTTC. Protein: CASSLGTGFIFYGYTF. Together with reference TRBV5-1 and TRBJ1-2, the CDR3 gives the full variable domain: KAGVTQTPRYLIKTRGQQVTLSCSPISGHRSVSWYQQTPGQGLQFLFEYFSETQRNKGNFPGRFSGRQFSNSRSEMNVSTLELGDSALYLCASSLGTGFIFYGYTFGSGTRLTVV.